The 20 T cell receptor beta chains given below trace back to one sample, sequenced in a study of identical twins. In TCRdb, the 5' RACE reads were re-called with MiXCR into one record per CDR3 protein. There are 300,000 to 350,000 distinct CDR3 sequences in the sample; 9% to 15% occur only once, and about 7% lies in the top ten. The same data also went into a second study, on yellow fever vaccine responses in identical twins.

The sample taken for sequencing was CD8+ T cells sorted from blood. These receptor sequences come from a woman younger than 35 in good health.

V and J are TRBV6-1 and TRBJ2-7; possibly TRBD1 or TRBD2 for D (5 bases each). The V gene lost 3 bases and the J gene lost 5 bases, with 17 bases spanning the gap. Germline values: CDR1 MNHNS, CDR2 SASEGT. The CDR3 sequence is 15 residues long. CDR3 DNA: TGTGCCAGCAGTGAGGTGGCGGGCAGGGAACACGAGCAGTACGTC. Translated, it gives CASSEVAGREHEQYV.

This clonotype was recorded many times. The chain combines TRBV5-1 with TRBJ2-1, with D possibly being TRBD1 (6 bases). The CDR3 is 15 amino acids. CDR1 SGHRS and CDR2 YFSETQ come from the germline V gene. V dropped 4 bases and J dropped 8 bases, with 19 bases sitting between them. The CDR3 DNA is TGCGCCAGCAGCCCCCGGGACAATGTGGGCTATGAGCAGTTCTTC. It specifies CASSPRDNVGYEQFF. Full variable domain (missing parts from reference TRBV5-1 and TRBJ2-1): KAGVTQTPRYLIKTRGQQVTLSCSPISGHRSVSWYQQTPGQGLQFLFEYFSETQRNKGNFPGRFSGRQFSNSRSEMNVSTLELGDSALYLCASSPRDNVGYEQFFGPGTRLTVL.

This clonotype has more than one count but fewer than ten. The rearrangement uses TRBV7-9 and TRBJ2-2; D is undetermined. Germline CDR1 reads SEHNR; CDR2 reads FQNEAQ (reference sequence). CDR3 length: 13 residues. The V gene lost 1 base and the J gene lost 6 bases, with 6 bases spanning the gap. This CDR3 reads CASSLGVSGELFF. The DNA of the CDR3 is TGTGCCAGCAGCTTAGGGGTATCCGGGGAGCTGTTTTTT.

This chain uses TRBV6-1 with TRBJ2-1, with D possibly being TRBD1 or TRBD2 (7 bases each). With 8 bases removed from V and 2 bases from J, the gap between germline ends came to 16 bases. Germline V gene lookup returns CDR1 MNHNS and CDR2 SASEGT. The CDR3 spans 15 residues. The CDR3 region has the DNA TGTGCCAGCTGGGGGGGGGACAGACCCTACAATGAGCAGTTCTTC. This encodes CASWGGDRPYNEQFF.

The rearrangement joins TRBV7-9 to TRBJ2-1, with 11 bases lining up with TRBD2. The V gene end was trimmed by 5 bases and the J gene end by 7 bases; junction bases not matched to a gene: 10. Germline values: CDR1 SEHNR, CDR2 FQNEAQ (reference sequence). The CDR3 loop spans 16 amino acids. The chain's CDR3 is CASSVTSGTSMNEQFF. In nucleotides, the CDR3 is TGTGCCAGCAGCGTGACTAGCGGGACTTCAATGAATGAGCAGTTCTTC.

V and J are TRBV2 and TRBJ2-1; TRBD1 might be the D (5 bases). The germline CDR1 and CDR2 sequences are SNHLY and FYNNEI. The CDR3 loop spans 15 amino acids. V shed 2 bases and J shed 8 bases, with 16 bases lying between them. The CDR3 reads CASSEREHRIDEQFF. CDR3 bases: TGTGCCAGCAGTGAAAGGGAACACAGGATTGATGAGCAGTTCTTC. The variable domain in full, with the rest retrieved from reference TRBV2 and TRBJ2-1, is EPEVTQTPSHQVTQMGQEVILRCVPISNHLYFYWYRQILGQKVEFLVSFYNNEISEKSEIFDDQFSVERPDGSNFTLKIRSTKLEDSAMYFCASSEREHRIDEQFFGPGTRLTVL.

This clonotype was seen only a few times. The CDR3 DNA reads TGCGCCAGCAGCTTGGAGCCGGCAGAATCGGAGTCCGGGGAGCTGTTTTTT. The encoded protein is CASSLEPAESESGELFF. The chain recombines TRBV5-1 with TRBJ2-2; D unclear. V was shortened by 0 bases and J by 6 bases, with 18 bases between the two germline ends. Germline V CDR1 and CDR2: SGHRS, YFSETQ. The CDR3 runs to 17 residues.

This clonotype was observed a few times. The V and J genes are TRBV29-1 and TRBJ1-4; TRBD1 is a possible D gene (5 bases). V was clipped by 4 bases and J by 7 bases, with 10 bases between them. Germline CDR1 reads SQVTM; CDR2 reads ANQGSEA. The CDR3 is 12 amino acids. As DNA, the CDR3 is TGCAGCGTTGGGTATAGGGGTGAAAAACTGTTTTTT. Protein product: CSVGYRGEKLFF.

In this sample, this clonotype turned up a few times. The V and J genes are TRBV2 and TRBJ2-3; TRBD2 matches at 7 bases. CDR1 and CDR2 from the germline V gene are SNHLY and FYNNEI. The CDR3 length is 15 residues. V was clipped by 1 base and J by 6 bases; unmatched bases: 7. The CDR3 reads CASSEERGWEDTQYF. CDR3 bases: TGTGCCAGCAGTGAAGAGCGGGGCTGGGAGGATACGCAGTATTTT.

The CDR3 DNA reads as TGTGCCAGCAGTTCGGGACAGGTCGAAGCTTTCTTT. Protein product: CASSSGQVEAFF. The chain recombines TRBV12-3 or TRBV12-4 with TRBJ1-1; 8 bases agree with TRBD1. The junction had 3 bases not matched to a gene; V was cut back by 4 bases and J by 8 bases. The CDR3 has 12 residues.

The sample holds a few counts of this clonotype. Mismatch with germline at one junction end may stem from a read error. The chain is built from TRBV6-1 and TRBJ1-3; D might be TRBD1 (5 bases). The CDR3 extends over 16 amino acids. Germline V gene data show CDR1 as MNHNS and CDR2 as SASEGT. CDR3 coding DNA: TGTGCCAGCAGTAAAGCCGGGACCGTTGGGGGAAACACCATATATTTT. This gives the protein CASSKAGTVGGNTIYF.

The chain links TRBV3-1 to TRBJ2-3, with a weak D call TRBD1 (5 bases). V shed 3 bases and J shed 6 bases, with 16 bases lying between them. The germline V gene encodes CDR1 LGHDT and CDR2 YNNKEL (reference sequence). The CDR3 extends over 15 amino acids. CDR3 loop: CASSHLTQVKDTQYF. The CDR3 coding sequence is TGTGCCAGCAGCCACTTGACACAGGTAAAGGATACGCAGTATTTT.

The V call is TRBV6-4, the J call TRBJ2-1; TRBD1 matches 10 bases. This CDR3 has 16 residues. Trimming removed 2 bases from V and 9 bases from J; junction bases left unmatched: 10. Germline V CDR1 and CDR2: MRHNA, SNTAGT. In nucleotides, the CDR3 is TGTGCCAGCAGTGACGGGGACAGGGGAGATTCGGGTGAGCAGTTCTTC. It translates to CASSDGDRGDSGEQFF.

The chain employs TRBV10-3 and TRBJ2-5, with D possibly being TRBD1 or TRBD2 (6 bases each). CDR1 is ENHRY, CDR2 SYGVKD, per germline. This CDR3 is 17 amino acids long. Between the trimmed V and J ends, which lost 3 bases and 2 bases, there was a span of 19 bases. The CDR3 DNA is TGTGCCATCAGTGACCCGACAGGAAAGGGGGGACAAGAGACCCAGTACTTC. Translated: CAISDPTGKGGQETQYF.

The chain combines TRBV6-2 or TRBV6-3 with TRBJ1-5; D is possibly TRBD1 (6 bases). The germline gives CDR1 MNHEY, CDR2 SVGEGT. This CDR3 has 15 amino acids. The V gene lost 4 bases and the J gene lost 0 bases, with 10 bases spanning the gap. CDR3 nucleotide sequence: TGTGCCAGCAGTTCAGGGGAGTATAGCAATCAGCCCCAGCATTTT. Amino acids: CASSSGEYSNQPQHF.

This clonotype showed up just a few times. The CDR3, as DNA: TGTGCCAGCAGTTTTGAGGGGGACAGGGTTGGAGATACGCAGTATTTT. Translation: CASSFEGDRVGDTQYF. This chain connects TRBV27 to TRBJ2-3, with TRBD1 identical over 9 bases. Germline V gene data show CDR1 as MNHEY and CDR2 as SMNVEV (reference sequence). CDR3 length: 16 residues. Germline trimming cut 3 bases from V and 5 bases from J; bases unmatched to any gene: 9.

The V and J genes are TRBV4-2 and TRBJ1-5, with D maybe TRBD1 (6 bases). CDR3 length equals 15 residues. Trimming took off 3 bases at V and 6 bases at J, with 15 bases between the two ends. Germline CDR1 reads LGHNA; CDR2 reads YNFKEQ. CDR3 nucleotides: TGTGCCAGCAGCCAGGAACAGGGTTCGGTTCAGCCCCAGCATTTT. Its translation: CASSQEQGSVQPQHF.

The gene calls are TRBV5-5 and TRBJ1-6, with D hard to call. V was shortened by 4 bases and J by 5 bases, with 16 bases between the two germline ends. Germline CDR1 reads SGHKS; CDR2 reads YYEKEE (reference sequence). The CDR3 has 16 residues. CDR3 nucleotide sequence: TGTGCCAGCAGCGGCCCGTTCGGAGACAATAATTCACCCCTCCACTTT. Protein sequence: CASSGPFGDNNSPLHF.

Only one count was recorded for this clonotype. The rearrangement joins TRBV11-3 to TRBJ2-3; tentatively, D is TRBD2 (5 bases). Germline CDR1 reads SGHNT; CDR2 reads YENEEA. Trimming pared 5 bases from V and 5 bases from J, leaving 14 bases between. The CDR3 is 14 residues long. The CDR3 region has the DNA TGTGCCAGCAGCCCGACCCTCGGGGTAGATACGCAGTATTTT. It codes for CASSPTLGVDTQYF.

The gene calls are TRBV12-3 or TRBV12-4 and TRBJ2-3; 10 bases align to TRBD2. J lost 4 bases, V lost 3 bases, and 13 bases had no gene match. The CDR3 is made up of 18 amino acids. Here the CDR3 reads CASSFGSGGPSVADTQYF. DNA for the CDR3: TGTGCCAGCAGTTTCGGTAGCGGGGGGCCAAGCGTGGCAGATACGCAGTATTTT.